This TCR beta chain was recovered during a study of blood T cell repertoires in COVID-19. Overall study: The cDNA or gDNA used as material had been derived from T cells, B-cell-depleted T cells, or PBMCs.

This CDR3 has 17 residues. The germline CDR1 and CDR2 sequences are LGHDT and YNNKEL (reference sequence). J lost 3 bases, V lost 1 base, and 9 bases had no gene match. Clones were read by immunoSEQ multiplex PCR, and TCRdb kept only the in-frame ones, dropping some. The sample contains 130,000 to 150,000 clones, roughly 80% of which appear only once. The chain couples TRBV3-1 (or the pseudogene TRBV3-2) to TRBJ1-2, with 9 bases identical to TRBD1. The material sequenced was peripheral blood. The TCR originated in a woman aged 80 or over with acute or convalescent COVID-19. CDR3 loop: CASSQVAGTGRHYGYTF. Here the CDR3 DNA reads TGTGCCAGCAGCCAAGTGGCAGGGACAGGGAGACACTATGGCTACACCTTC.